The 24 T cell receptor beta chains listed next were all sequenced from one sample in a study of T-cell reconstitution after alpha-beta-depleted transplantation in children. This sample's TCRbeta library carried unique molecular identifier barcodes. TCRdb re-called the PCR reads through MiXCR, storing one row per CDR3 protein. The sample holds 540,000 or so distinct CDR3 sequences, 20% to 25% seen once. Here the sequenced sample was PBMCs, mostly from graft donor cells, taken 360 days after TCRalphabeta/CD19-depleted stem cell transplant. Every receptor here comes from a boy younger than two who had a stem cell transplant for acute myeloid leukemia, so the T cells may come from the graft donor.

V gene TRBV6-2 or TRBV6-3 combines with J gene TRBJ1-5; no firm D call. CDR3 length: 14 residues. Trimming took off 5 bases at V and 7 bases at J, with 15 bases between the two ends. Germline V gene lookup returns CDR1 MNHEY and CDR2 SVGEGT. The CDR3 sequence: CASSREIETQPQHF. CDR3 sequence (DNA): TGTGCCAGCAGTCGAGAGATTGAAACGCAGCCCCAGCATTTT.

This clonotype was observed many times. The gene calls are TRBV9 and TRBJ1-1; no definite D call. The ends were cut back, 1 base at V and 4 bases at J, with 8 bases in the middle. In germline, CDR1 is SGDLS, CDR2 YYNGEE. The CDR3 is 13 amino acids. The CDR3 spells CASSVRIGTEAFF. CDR3 bases: TGTGCCAGCAGCGTAAGAATCGGCACTGAAGCTTTCTTT.

This clonotype was observed at least ten times. The chain has TRBV20-1 and TRBJ2-5; unclear D gene. The V gene's germline CDR1 is DFQATT and CDR2 SNEGSKA (reference sequence). Trimming pared 2 bases from V and 4 bases from J, leaving 8 bases between. The CDR3 contains 12 residues. The CDR3 region has the DNA TGCAGTGCTAGACGCGCTGGAGAGACCCAGTACTTC. This sequence encodes CSARRAGETQYF.

Here the CDR3 reads CASSYLTSGGPNEQFF. The CDR3 DNA reads TGTGCCAGCAGTTACCTCACTAGCGGGGGACCTAATGAGCAGTTCTTC. The J gene is TRBJ2-1, the V gene TRBV6-5, with 11 bases fitting TRBD2. In germline, CDR1 is MNHEY, CDR2 SVGAGI. The length of the CDR3 is 16 residues. The V and J ends lost 2 bases and 7 bases, in that order; junction bases with no gene match: 7.

The V call is TRBV6-1, the J call TRBJ2-5; tentatively, D is TRBD2 (6 bases). The CDR3 loop spans 15 amino acids. The V end lost 10 bases, the J end lost 5 bases, and 23 bases lay between the germline ends. Germline CDR1 reads MNHNS; CDR2 reads SASEGT. The CDR3 bases are TGTGCCACCAGGAGTGGGGGGATTCCTCACGAGACCCAGTACTTC. The encoded protein is CATRSGGIPHETQYF.

The CDR3 region is CATTQPGRAWEQYV. The CDR3 DNA follows: TGTGCCACCACACAACCCGGACGGGCTTGGGAGCAGTACGTC. The genes are TRBV28 and TRBJ2-7; D remains unclear. Germline V gene data show CDR1 as MDHEN and CDR2 as SYDVKM. V lost 10 bases to trimming and J lost 7 bases, with 23 bases between them. The CDR3 spans 14 residues.

This clonotype was counted many times. The chain employs TRBV20-1 and TRBJ2-1; D is tentatively TRBD1 or TRBD2 (5 bases each). V lost 3 bases to trimming and J lost 1 base, with 10 bases between them. Germline V CDR1 and CDR2: DFQATT, SNEGSKA (reference sequence). There are 14 residues in the CDR3. Here the CDR3 reads CSASRGVSYNEQFF. The CDR3 bases are TGCAGTGCTAGTAGAGGGGTATCCTACAATGAGCAGTTCTTC.

This chain joins TRBV6-5 and TRBJ1-6; a weak D match, TRBD1 (6 bases). Germline V gene data show CDR1 as MNHEY and CDR2 as SVGAGI. The CDR3 is made up of 15 amino acids. Trimming stripped 4 bases from V and 9 bases from J, with 16 bases between. CDR3 in DNA: TGTGCCAGCAGTTCGTTACAGGGTCAGGGTTCACCCCTCCACTTT. Translation: CASSSLQGQGSPLHF.

The V call is TRBV3-1, the J call TRBJ2-7; 8 bases match TRBD1. The V gene's germline CDR1 is LGHDT and CDR2 YNNKEL (reference sequence). V gave up 0 bases and J gave up 3 bases; unmatched junction bases: 1. The CDR3 totals 14 residues. Here the CDR3 DNA reads TGTGCCAGCAGCCAAGAGGGACAGGACTACGAGCAGTACTTC. This codes for CASSQEGQDYEQYF.

In this sample, this clonotype turned up a few times. V usage is TRBV12-3 or TRBV12-4 and J usage is TRBJ2-5; D uncertain. The V and J ends lost 3 bases and 2 bases respectively, with 7 bases between them. The CDR3 length is 13 residues. CDR3 nucleotide sequence: TGTGCCAGCAGTTTTGTCGTTCAAGAGACCCAGTACTTC. Translation: CASSFVVQETQYF.

This clonotype appeared a few times. The chain combines TRBV5-6 with TRBJ2-7; D may correspond to TRBD1 or TRBD2 (7 bases each). V dropped 3 bases and J dropped 0 bases, with 16 bases sitting between them. The CDR3 is made up of 16 amino acids. Per the germline V gene, CDR1 is SGHDT and CDR2 is YYEEEE. CDR3 sequence: CASSSVGGTDSYEQYF. The CDR3 bases are TGTGCCAGCAGCTCGGTCGGGGGGACAGACTCCTACGAGCAGTACTTC.

This clonotype was found a few times. The chain combines TRBV3-1 with TRBJ2-5, with D tentatively TRBD1 or TRBD2 (5 bases each). The V and J ends lost 1 base and 5 bases respectively, with 17 bases between them. CDR1 LGHDT and CDR2 YNNKEL come from the germline V gene (reference sequence). The CDR3 length is 16 residues. The CDR3 nucleotides are TGTGCCAGCAGCCAAGCGGGGACCACGACAATGGAGACCCAGTACTTC. Translation gives CASSQAGTTTMETQYF.

The table lists this clonotype with a few counts. V gene TRBV3-1 combines with J gene TRBJ1-2; 7 nucleotides align to TRBD1. This CDR3 has 18 residues. Germline assignment: CDR1 LGHDT and CDR2 YNNKEL (reference sequence). V trimming: 4 bases; J trimming: 4 bases; junction bases outside the gene matches: 18. CDR3 amino acids: CASSRGPGQELFGYGYTF. CDR3 sequence (DNA): TGTGCCAGCAGCCGAGGCCCAGGACAGGAGCTCTTCGGCTATGGCTACACCTTC.

This clonotype came up a few times. The chain joins TRBV4-2 to TRBJ2-1; a weak D match, TRBD2 (7 bases). V lost 3 bases and J 5 bases, leaving 17 bases between the germline ends. Germline V CDR1 and CDR2: LGHNA, YNFKEQ. The CDR3 has 16 residues. The CDR3 reads CASSHTEWRGHNEQFF. The CDR3 DNA reads as TGTGCCAGCAGCCACACTGAGTGGCGGGGGCACAATGAGCAGTTCTTC.

Concerning this clonotype itself: With a much larger clone just one base away, this may be a read error. This CDR3 fails to terminate in the conserved phenylalanine or tryptophan, so it likely reflects a read error. The chain combines TRBV20-1 with TRBJ1-1; D is possibly TRBD1 (5 bases). V was shortened by 7 bases and J by 0 bases, with 6 bases between the two germline ends. Per germline, CDR1 DFQATT and CDR2 SNEGSKA (reference sequence). The CDR3 is 11 amino acids. CDR3 residues: CSVTVNTEAFL. CDR3 DNA sequence: TGCAGTGTGACAGTGAACACTGAAGCTTTCCTT.

J is TRBJ2-3 and V is TRBV7-2; weak D call: TRBD1 (5 bases). The V end was cut by 1 base, the J end by 5 bases, with 13 bases between. This CDR3 comprises 15 residues. The germline gives CDR1 SGHTA, CDR2 FQGNSA. This chain's CDR3 is CASSLVAREGDTQYF. CDR3 nucleotide sequence: TGTGCCAGCAGCTTAGTCGCCAGGGAAGGAGATACGCAGTATTTT.

This clonotype was observed a few times. The V call is TRBV12-3 or TRBV12-4, the J call TRBJ2-7, with D perhaps matching TRBD2 (6 bases). V was trimmed by 3 bases and J by 2 bases, leaving 8 bases between them. CDR3 length equals 13 residues. The chain's CDR3 is CASSFSGAYEQYV. In nucleotides, the CDR3 is TGTGCCAGCAGTTTCTCGGGGGCCTACGAGCAGTACGTC.

This clonotype was observed many times. This chain uses TRBV12-3 or TRBV12-4 with TRBJ1-1; no clear D. This CDR3 spans 11 amino acids. Trimming removed 6 bases at V and 0 bases at J, with 2 bases between. The CDR3 sequence is CASSVNTEAFF. DNA of the CDR3: TGTGCCAGCAGCGTGAACACTGAAGCTTTCTTT.

This clonotype occurred many times. This chain uses TRBV25-1 with TRBJ2-5; either TRBD1 or TRBD2 may fit D (5 bases each). Trimming took off 6 bases at V and 5 bases at J, with 13 bases between the two ends. CDR1 is MGHDK, CDR2 SYGVNS, per germline. CDR3 length equals 13 residues. The CDR3 sequence: CASSAPGLETQYF. CDR3 DNA: TGTGCCAGCAGCGCGCCGGGGCTGGAGACCCAGTACTTC. Drawing the rest from reference TRBV25-1 and TRBJ2-5, the complete variable domain is EADIYQTPRYLVIGTGKKITLECSQTMGHDKMYWYQQDPGMELHLIHYSYGVNSTEKGDLSSESTVSRIRTEHFPLTLESARPSHTSQYLCASSAPGLETQYFGPGTRLLVL.

This rearrangement joins TRBV20-1 to TRBJ1-4, with 8 nucleotides matching TRBD1. The CDR3 contains 11 residues. Unmatched junction bases numbered 4, after V lost 6 bases and J lost 10 bases. Looked up from germline, CDR1 is DFQATT and CDR2 is SNEGSKA (reference sequence). CDR3: CSAVTGGKLFF. The CDR3 DNA reads as TGCAGTGCGGTCACAGGGGGAAAACTGTTTTTT.

This clonotype was seen a handful of times. This chain links TRBV6-2 or TRBV6-3 with TRBJ2-1; 7 bases are a match to TRBD2. This CDR3 is 15 amino acids long. From germline, CDR1 is MNHEY and CDR2 SVGEGT. Trimming took 2 bases from V and 3 from J; bases not matched to a gene: 4. The CDR3 nucleotides read TGTGCCAGCAGTTACAAAGCGGGGAGCTACAATGAGCAGTTCTTC. Amino acids: CASSYKAGSYNEQFF.

The chain links TRBV20-1 to TRBJ1-1, with D maybe TRBD1 (5 bases). The CDR3 has 14 amino acids. Germline assignment: CDR1 DFQATT and CDR2 SNEGSKA (reference sequence). V lost 1 base and J lost 4, with 13 bases in between. The CDR3 region is CSARGDSYFTEAFF. CDR3 nucleotides: TGCAGTGCTAGAGGCGACAGCTACTTCACTGAAGCTTTCTTT.

This clonotype has ten or more counts. The chain links TRBV7-9 to TRBJ1-6; 7 bases align to TRBD1. V dropped 7 bases and J dropped 5; count of bases not matched to a gene: 5. CDR1 and CDR2 from the germline V gene are SEHNR and FQNEAQ (reference sequence). The CDR3 has 14 amino acids. The CDR3 loop is CASTRQGNNSPLHF. The DNA of the CDR3 is TGTGCCAGCACCAGACAGGGAAATAATTCACCCCTCCACTTT.

This clonotype was detected ten times or more. The chain links TRBV5-1 to TRBJ2-2; D not certain. The germline CDR1 and CDR2 sequences are SGHRS and YFSETQ. The ends were cut back, 2 bases at V and 1 base at J, with 6 bases in the middle. The CDR3 has 14 amino acids. The CDR3, as DNA: TGCGCCAGCAGCTTCGGAAAGAACACCGGGGAGCTGTTTTTT. Translating it yields CASSFGKNTGELFF.